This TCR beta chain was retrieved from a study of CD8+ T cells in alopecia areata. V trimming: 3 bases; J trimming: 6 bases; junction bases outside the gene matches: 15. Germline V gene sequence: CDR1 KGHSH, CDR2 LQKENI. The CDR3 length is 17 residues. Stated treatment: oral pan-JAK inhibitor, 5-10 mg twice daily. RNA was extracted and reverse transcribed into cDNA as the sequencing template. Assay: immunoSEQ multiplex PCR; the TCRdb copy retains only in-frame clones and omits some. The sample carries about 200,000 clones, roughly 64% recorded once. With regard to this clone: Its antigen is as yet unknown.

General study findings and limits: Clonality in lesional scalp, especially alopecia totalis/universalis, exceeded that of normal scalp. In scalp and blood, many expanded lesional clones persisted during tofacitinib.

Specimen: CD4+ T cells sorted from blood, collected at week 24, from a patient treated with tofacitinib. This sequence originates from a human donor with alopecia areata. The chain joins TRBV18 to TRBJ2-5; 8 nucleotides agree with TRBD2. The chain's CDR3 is CASSPYGSGSEGQTQYF. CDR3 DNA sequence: TGTGCCAGCTCACCCTACGGCAGCGGGAGTGAGGGTCAGACCCAGTACTTC. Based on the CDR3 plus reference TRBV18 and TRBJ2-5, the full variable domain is NAGVMQNPRHLVRRRGQEARLRCSPMKGHSHVYWYRQLPEEGLKFMVYLQKENIIDESGMPKERFSAEFPKEGPSILRIQQVVRGDSAAYFCASSPYGSGSEGQTQYFGPGTRLLVL.